This TCR beta chain was observed in a study of beta chain features in type 1 diabetes. About the research overall: Cell yields, gender and age were comparable in patients and healthy donors.

Every isolated RNA sample was fully reverse transcribed, so sequencing captured expressed TCRB transcripts. Here immunoSEQ multiplex PCR was the method, and the copy in TCRdb shows in-frame clones only, minus some. The table records 310,000 or so clones, about 10% of them present only once. This clone was seen only a few times. Antigen: not known. Germline V gene lookup returns CDR1 SGHTA and CDR2 FQGNSA. Trimming removed 1 base from V and 6 bases from J, with 15 bases in between. CDR3 length: 15 residues. Overall study results and limits: The naive, central memory and Treg TCRB repertoires of patients appeared to be more similar to one another than those of healthy donors. Since sequencing was performed on cDNA, cells with high TCR expression could be over-represented. Shorter TCRB CDR3s, moderately but significantly so, marked every one of the four CD4+ subsets in Type 1 diabetes patients.

This clonotype originated in a woman aged 25 to 39 in good health. The sequenced sample consisted of naive CD4+ T cells from blood. The chain has TRBV7-2 and TRBJ1-2; tentatively, D is TRBD1 (5 bases). The CDR3 here is CASSLVEGTMDGYTF. The DNA of the CDR3 is TGTGCCAGCAGCTTAGTGGAGGGGACTATGGATGGCTACACCTTC.